This T cell receptor (beta chain) was retrieved from a study of blood T cells in healthy people across ages. General observations from the study: A strong correlation between TCR beta diversity and naive T cell percentage was seen. More naive CD4+ cells and higher diversity were found in long-lived than in aged donors.

With each sample, at least 5 micrograms of total RNA were extracted. This clonotype occurred many times. Its specificity is unknown. A J-beta primer mix and a sample-barcoded 5' primer were used in a second PCR of about 7 to 12 cycles. Every cDNA was tagged by a template-switch adaptor with 12 random nucleotides. TCRdb independently ran MiXCR on the 5' RACE reads; one entry per CDR3 protein. Of fewer than 800,000 distinct CDR3 sequences listed, roughly 30% are singletons. The sequenced sample consisted of blood. This sequence originates from an elderly woman in good health.

Here the CDR3 DNA reads TGTGCCAGCAGCTTAATTGGCGGGACTAGCGGGGGGCGGGATAATGAGCAGTTCTTC. This encodes CASSLIGGTSGGRDNEQFF. The chain couples TRBV7-3 to TRBJ2-1; 15 bases match TRBD2. This CDR3 contains 19 residues. The germline gives CDR1 SGHTA, CDR2 FQGTGA. Germline trimming cut 1 base from V and 7 bases from J; bases unmatched to any gene: 11.